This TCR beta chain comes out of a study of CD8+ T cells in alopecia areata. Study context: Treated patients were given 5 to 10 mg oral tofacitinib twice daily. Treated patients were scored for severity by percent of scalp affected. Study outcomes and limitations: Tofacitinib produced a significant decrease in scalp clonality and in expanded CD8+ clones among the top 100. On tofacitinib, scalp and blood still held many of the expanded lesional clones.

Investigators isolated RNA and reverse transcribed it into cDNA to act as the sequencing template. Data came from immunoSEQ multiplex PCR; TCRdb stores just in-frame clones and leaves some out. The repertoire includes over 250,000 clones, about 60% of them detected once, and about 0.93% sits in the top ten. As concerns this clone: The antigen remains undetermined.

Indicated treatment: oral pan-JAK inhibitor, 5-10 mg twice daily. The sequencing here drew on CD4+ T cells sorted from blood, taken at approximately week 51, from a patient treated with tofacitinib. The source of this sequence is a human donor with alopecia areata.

The DNA for the CDR3 is TGTGCCAGCAGCATTTTCGAGGTGGCCAAAAACATTCAGTACTTC. Its translation: CASSIFEVAKNIQYF. The V and J genes are TRBV7-2 and TRBJ2-4; D unresolved. This CDR3 spans 15 amino acids. Trimming shortened V by 5 bases and J by 1 base, and 12 bases separated the two germline ends. Looked up from germline, CDR1 is SGHTA and CDR2 is FQGNSA.